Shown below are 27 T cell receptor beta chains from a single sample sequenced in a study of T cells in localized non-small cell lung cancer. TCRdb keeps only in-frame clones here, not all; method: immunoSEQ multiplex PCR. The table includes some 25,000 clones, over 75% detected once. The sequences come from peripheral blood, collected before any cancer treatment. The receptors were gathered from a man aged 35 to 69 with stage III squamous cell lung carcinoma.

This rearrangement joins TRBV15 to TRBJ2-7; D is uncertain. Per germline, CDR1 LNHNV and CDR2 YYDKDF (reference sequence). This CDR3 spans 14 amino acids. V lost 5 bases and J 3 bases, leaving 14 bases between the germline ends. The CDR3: CATSVGGSSYEQYF. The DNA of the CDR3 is TGTGCCACCAGCGTCGGCGGTAGCAGCTACGAGCAGTACTTC.

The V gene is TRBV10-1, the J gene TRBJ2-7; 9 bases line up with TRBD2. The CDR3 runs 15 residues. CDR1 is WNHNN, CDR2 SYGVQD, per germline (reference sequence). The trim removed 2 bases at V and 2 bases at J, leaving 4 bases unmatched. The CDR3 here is CASSEALAGTYEQYF. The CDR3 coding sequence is TGCGCCAGCAGTGAGGCCCTAGCGGGGACCTACGAGCAGTACTTC.

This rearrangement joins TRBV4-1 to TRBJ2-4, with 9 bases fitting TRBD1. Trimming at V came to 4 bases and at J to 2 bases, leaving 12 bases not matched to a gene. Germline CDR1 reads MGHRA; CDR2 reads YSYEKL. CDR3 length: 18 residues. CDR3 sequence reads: CASSPGQGQGRPKNIQYF. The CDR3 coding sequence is TGCGCCAGCAGCCCAGGGCAGGGACAGGGTCGTCCCAAAAACATTCAGTACTTC.

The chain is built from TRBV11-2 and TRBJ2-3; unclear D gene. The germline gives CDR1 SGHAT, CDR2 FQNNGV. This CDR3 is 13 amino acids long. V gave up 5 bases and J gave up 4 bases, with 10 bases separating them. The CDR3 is CASSILVADTQYF. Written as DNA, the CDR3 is TGTGCCAGCAGCATCCTAGTTGCAGATACGCAGTATTTT.

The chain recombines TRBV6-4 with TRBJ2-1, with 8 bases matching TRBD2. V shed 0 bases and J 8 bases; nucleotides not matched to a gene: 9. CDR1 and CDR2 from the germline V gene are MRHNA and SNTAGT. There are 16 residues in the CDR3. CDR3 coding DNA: TGTGCCAGCAGTGACTCCGGCGGGGGGCAAACCGATGAGCAGTTCTTC. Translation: CASSDSGGGQTDEQFF.

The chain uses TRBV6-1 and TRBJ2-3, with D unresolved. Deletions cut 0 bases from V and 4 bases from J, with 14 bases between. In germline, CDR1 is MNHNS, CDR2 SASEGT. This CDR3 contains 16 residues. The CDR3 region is CASSEAPSVAPDTQYF. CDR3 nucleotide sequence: TGTGCCAGCAGTGAAGCTCCGTCCGTAGCCCCAGATACGCAGTATTTT.

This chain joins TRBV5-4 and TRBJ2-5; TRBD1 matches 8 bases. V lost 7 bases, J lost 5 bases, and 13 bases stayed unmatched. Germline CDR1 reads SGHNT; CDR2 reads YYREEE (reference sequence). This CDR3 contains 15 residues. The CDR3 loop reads CASLDTRGHEETQYF. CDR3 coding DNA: TGTGCCAGCTTAGATACCAGGGGGCATGAGGAGACCCAGTACTTC.

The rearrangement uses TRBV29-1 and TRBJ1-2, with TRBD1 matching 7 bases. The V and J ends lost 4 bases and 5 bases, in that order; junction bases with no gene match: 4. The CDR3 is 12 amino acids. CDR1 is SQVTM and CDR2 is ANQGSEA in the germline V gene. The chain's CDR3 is CSVVQGTYGYTF. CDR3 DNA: TGCAGCGTTGTACAGGGGACTTATGGCTACACCTTC.

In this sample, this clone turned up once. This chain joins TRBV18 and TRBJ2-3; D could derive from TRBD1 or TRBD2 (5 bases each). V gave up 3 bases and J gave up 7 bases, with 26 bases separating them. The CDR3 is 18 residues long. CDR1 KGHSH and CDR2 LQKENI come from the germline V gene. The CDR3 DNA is TGTGCCAGCTCACCGCTCTCCGCAGGGATAGGGAGTCGAAATACGCAGTATTTT. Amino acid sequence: CASSPLSAGIGSRNTQYF. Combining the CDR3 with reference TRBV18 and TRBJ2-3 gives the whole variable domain NAGVMQNPRHLVRRRGQEARLRCSPMKGHSHVYWYRQLPEEGLKFMVYLQKENIIDESGMPKERFSAEFPKEGPSILRIQQVVRGDSAAYFCASSPLSAGIGSRNTQYFGPGTRLTVL.

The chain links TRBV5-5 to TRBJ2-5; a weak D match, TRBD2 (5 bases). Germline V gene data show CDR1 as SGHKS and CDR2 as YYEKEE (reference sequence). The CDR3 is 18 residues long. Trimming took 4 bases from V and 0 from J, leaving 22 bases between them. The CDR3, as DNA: TGTGCCAGCAGCAGAGAACGGGTGGTGGTTAGCGACCAAGAGACCCAGTACTTC. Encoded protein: CASSRERVVVSDQETQYF.

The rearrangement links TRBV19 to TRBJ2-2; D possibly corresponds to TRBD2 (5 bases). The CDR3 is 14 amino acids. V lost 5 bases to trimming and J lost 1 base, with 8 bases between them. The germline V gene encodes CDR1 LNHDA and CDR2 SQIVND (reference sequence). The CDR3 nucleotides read TGTGCCAGTAGTTGGGCGGGGAACACCGGGGAGCTGTTTTTT. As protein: CASSWAGNTGELFF.

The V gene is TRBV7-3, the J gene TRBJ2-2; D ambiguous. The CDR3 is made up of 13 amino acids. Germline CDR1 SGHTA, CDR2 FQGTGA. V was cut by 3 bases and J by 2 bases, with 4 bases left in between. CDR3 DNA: TGTGCCAGCAGCTTCGGAAACACCGGGGAGCTGTTTTTT. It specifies CASSFGNTGELFF.

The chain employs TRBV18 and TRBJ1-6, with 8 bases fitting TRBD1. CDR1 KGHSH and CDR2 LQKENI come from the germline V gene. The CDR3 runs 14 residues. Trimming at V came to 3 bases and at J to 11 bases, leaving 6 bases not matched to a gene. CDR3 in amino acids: CASSPDRGKTPLHF. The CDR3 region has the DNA TGTGCCAGCTCACCCGACAGGGGTAAGACACCCCTCCACTTT.

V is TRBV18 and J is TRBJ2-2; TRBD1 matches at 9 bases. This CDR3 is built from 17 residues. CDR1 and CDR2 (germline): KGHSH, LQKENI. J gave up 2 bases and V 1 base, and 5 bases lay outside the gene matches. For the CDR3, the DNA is TGTGCCAGCTCACCACTGGGGACAGGGTCCAACACCGGGGAGCTGTTTTTT. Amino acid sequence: CASSPLGTGSNTGELFF.

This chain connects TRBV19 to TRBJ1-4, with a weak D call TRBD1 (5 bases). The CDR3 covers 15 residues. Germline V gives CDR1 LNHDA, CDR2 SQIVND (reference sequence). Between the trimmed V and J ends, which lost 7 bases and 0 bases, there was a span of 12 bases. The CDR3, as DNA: TGTGCCAGTATCCCCAGGGCCGCAACTAATGAAAAACTGTTTTTT. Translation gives CASIPRAATNEKLFF.

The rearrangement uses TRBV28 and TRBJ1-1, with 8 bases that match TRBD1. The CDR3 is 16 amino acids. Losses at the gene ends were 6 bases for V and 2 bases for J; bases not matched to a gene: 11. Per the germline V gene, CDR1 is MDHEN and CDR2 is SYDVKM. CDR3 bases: TGTGCCAGCAGCACTGGGGGGACAGGAGTTAACACTGAAGCTTTCTTT. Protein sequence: CASSTGGTGVNTEAFF.

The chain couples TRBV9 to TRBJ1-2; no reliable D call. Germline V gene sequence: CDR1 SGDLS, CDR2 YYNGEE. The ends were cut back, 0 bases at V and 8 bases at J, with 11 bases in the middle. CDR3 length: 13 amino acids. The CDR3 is CASSVDPTGGYTF. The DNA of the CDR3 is TGTGCCAGCAGCGTAGATCCAACGGGGGGCTACACCTTC.

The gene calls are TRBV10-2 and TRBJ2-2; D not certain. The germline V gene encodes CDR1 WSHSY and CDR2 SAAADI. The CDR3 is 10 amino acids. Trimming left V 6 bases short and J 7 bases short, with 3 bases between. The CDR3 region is CASSNGELFF. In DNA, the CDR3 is TGCGCCAGCAGCAACGGGGAGCTGTTTTTT.

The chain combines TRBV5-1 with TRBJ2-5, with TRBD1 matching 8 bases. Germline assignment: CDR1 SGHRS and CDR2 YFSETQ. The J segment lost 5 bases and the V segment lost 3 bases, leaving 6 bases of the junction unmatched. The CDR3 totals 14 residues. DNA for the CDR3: TGCGCCAGCAGCTCTGGACAGGGCGGGGAGACCCAGTACTTC. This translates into CASSSGQGGETQYF.

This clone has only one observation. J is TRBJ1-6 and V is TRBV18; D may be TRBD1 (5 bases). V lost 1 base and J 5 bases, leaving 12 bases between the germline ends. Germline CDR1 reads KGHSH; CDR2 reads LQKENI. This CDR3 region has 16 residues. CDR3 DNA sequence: TGTGCCAGCTCACCACGCTCGGGACGGGATAATTCACCCCTCCACTTT. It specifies CASSPRSGRDNSPLHF.

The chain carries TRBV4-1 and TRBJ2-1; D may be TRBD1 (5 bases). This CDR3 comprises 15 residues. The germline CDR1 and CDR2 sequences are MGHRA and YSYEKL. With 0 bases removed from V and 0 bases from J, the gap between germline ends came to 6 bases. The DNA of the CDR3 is TGCGCCAGCAGCCAAGAAGGGGACTCCTACAATGAGCAGTTCTTC. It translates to CASSQEGDSYNEQFF.

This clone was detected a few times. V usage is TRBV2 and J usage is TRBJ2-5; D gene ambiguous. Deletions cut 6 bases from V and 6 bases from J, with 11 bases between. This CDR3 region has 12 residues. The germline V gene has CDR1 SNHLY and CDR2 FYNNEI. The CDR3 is CASRGLAQTQYF. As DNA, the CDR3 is TGTGCCAGCAGGGGCCTGGCCCAGACCCAGTACTTC.

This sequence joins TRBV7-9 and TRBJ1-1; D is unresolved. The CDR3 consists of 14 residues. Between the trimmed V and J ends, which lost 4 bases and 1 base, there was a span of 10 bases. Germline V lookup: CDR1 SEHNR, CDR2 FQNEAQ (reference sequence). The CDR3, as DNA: TGTGCCAGCAGCTCCCCCCCGGGGAACACTGAAGCTTTCTTT. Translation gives CASSSPPGNTEAFF.

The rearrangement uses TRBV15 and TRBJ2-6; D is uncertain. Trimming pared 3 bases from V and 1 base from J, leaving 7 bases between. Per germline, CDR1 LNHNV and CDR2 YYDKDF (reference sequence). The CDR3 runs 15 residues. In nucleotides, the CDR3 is TGTGCCACCAGCAGTTACCGGTCTGGGGCCAACGTCCTGACTTTC. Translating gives CATSSYRSGANVLTF.

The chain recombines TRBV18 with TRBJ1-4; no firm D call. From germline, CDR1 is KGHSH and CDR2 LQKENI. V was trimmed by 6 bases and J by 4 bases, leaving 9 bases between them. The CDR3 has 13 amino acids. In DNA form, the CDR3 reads TGTGCCAGCTCCCTTGGTCTTAATGAAAAACTGTTTTTT. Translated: CASSLGLNEKLFF.

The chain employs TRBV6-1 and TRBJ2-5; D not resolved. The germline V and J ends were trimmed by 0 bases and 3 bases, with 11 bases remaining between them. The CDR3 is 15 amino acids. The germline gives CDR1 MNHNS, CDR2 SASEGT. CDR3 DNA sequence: TGTGCCAGCAGTGAAGCGCATAATGTCAAAGAGACCCAGTACTTC. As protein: CASSEAHNVKETQYF.

DNA for the CDR3: TGCGCCAGCAGCTTGGCTAGCGGGGGGTTGAACACCGGGGAGCTGTTTTTT. Translation: CASSLASGGLNTGELFF. The V call is TRBV5-1, the J call TRBJ2-2, with TRBD2 matching 11 bases. Germline loops: CDR1 SGHRS, CDR2 YFSETQ. This CDR3 region has 17 residues. Trimming took 0 bases from V and 1 from J; bases not matched to a gene: 2.